The 28 T cell receptor beta chains below come from one sample, sequenced in a study of PD-1 blockade in classical Hodgkin lymphoma. Using immunoSEQ multiplex PCR, the repertoire was profiled, and TCRdb retains in-frame clones only, with some absent. The table shows about 43,000 clones, with over 70% occurring only once. Every patient experienced relapse after autologous stem cell transplantation, and brentuximab vedotin exposure varied. The sample consisted of peripheral blood mononuclear cells (PBMCs), taken at baseline. All receptors come from a human donor with classical Hodgkin lymphoma.

This clone was seen a single time. V is TRBV9 and J is TRBJ2-7, with 9 bases matching TRBD2. The CDR3 is 15 amino acids. The germline gives CDR1 SGDLS, CDR2 YYNGEE. With V trimmed by 0 bases and J by 4 bases, 5 bases remained unmatched. As DNA, the CDR3 is TGTGCCAGCAGCGTAGACATAGCGGGGGTTTACGAGCAGTACTTC. Protein product: CASSVDIAGVYEQYF.

The chain uses TRBV10-3 and TRBJ2-2; 7 bases match TRBD2. V lost 4 bases, J lost 1 base, and 0 bases stayed unmatched. Germline values: CDR1 ENHRY, CDR2 SYGVKD. The CDR3 has 14 residues. For the CDR3, the DNA is TGTGCCATCAGTGTAGCGGGGAACACCGGGGAGCTGTTTTTT. Its protein product is CAISVAGNTGELFF.

This clone was detected only a few times. V and J are TRBV28 and TRBJ2-6; the D is unclear. CDR3 length equals 14 residues. Germline V CDR1 and CDR2: MDHEN, SYDVKM. The V end was cut by 5 bases, the J end by 4 bases, with 9 bases between. CDR3 sequence (DNA): TGTGCCAGCAGTCCCCCGGTCGGGGCCAACGTCCTGACTTTC. Translating it yields CASSPPVGANVLTF. Full variable domain (outside the CDR3, taken from reference TRBV28 and TRBJ2-6): DVKVTQSSRYLVKRTGEKVFLECVQDMDHENMFWYRQDPGLGLRLIYFSYDVKMKEKGDIPEGYSVSREKKERFSLILESASTNQTSMYLCASSPPVGANVLTFGAGSRLTVL.

This clone occurred a few times. The chain has TRBV19 and TRBJ1-1; 8 bases line up with TRBD1. Germline trimming cut 6 bases from V and 4 bases from J; bases unmatched to any gene: 4. Germline-derived CDR1 and CDR2 are LNHDA and SQIVND (reference sequence). The CDR3 has 13 residues. The chain's CDR3 is CASRDRVGTEAFF. The CDR3 coding sequence is TGTGCCAGTAGGGACAGGGTAGGCACTGAAGCTTTCTTT.

The chain combines TRBV21-1 with TRBJ2-3; the table's D call, TRBD1, has no DNA check behind it. TRBV21-1 is given as a pseudogene. This CDR3 is 16 amino acids long. The CDR3 region has the DNA TGTGCCAGCAGCAAAACAGGGGACGAGAGCACAGATACGCAGTATTTT. Protein: CASSKTGDESTDTQYF.

V is TRBV19 and J is TRBJ2-2; D gene unclear. The CDR3 is 16 residues long. V dropped 2 bases and J dropped 4 bases, with 14 bases sitting between them. CDR1 LNHDA and CDR2 SQIVND come from the germline V gene (reference sequence). This CDR3 is CASSIMGKWGTGELFF. CDR3 DNA: TGTGCCAGTAGTATAATGGGAAAGTGGGGCACCGGGGAGCTGTTTTTT.

The chain couples TRBV7-8 to TRBJ2-3; possibly TRBD1 for D (5 bases). CDR1 SGHVS and CDR2 FQNEAQ come from the germline V gene. V was pared by 1 base and J by 3 bases, with 17 bases between. There are 17 residues in the CDR3. CDR3 bases: TGTGCCAGCAGCTTAGTCGACGGAGAAGGGGAAACAGATACGCAGTATTTT. It codes for CASSLVDGEGETDTQYF.

The chain employs TRBV2 and TRBJ2-3, with 9 positions matching TRBD2. The CDR3 covers 14 residues. V shed 7 bases, J shed 4 bases, and the junction held 6 bases outside the gene matches. Germline CDR1 is SNHLY and CDR2 is FYNNEI. Here the CDR3 reads CASNMAGGPDTQYF. CDR3 DNA: TGTGCCAGCAACATGGCGGGAGGGCCAGATACGCAGTATTTT.

V and J are TRBV29-1 and TRBJ2-5, with D perhaps matching TRBD1 or TRBD2 (5 bases each). The V end lost 6 bases, the J end lost 2 bases, and 16 bases lay between the germline ends. The germline V gene encodes CDR1 SQVTM and CDR2 ANQGSEA. This CDR3 is 14 amino acids long. The CDR3 region is CSVATGTSQETQYF. DNA of the CDR3: TGCAGCGTCGCTACCGGGACGTCACAAGAGACCCAGTACTTC.

The chain uses TRBV2 and TRBJ1-1; no clear D. Trimming took 9 bases from V and 1 from J, leaving 15 bases between them. CDR1 is SNHLY and CDR2 is FYNNEI in the germline V gene. The length of the CDR3 is 14 residues. The CDR3 here is CASQLPHQNTEAFF. CDR3 coding DNA: TGTGCCAGTCAGCTCCCCCACCAGAACACTGAAGCTTTCTTT.

V and J are TRBV5-8 and TRBJ1-5; possibly TRBD1 for D (6 bases). Germline V gene lookup returns CDR1 SGHTS and CDR2 YDEGEE. V lost 2 bases to trimming and J lost 0 bases, with 6 bases between them. This CDR3 comprises 14 residues. This CDR3 reads CASSLGGSNQPQHF. Here the CDR3 DNA reads TGTGCCAGCAGCTTAGGGGGTAGCAATCAGCCCCAGCATTTT.

The chain couples TRBV4-1 to TRBJ2-7; TRBD2 aligns across 7 bases. Germline CDR1 and CDR2: MGHRA and YSYEKL. CDR3 size: 15 residues. V was pared by 1 base and J by 2 bases, with 5 bases of the junction left unmatched. The chain's CDR3 is CASSQGEGTTYEQYF. CDR3 bases: TGCGCCAGCAGCCAAGGCGAAGGGACTACCTACGAGCAGTACTTC.

The gene calls are TRBV9 and TRBJ2-3, with TRBD2 matching 8 bases. V lost 0 bases to trimming and J lost 4 bases; unmatched junction nucleotides: 7. CDR1 is SGDLS, CDR2 YYNGEE, per germline. The CDR3 contains 16 residues. CDR3 protein: CASSVAMSGSPDTQYF. The CDR3 DNA reads as TGTGCCAGCAGCGTAGCTATGAGCGGGAGCCCAGATACGCAGTATTTT.

The V and J genes are TRBV7-9 and TRBJ2-5; 12 bases match TRBD2. CDR1 SEHNR and CDR2 FQNEAQ come from the germline V gene (reference sequence). The CDR3 runs to 15 residues. V shed 5 bases and J 5 bases; nucleotides not matched to a gene: 6. The CDR3 DNA sequence: TGTGCCAGCAGCGTCTGGACTAGCGGGAAGGAGACCCAGTACTTC. Translation gives CASSVWTSGKETQYF.

This chain links TRBV6-5 with TRBJ1-2, with D perhaps TRBD1 (5 bases). The V end was cut by 7 bases, the J end by 4 bases, with 16 bases between. The length of the CDR3 is 14 residues. Germline V gene data show CDR1 as MNHEY and CDR2 as SVGAGI. In nucleotides, the CDR3 is TGTGCCAGCACTCCCGGGGCGGATACCTATGGCTACACCTTC. Its translation is CASTPGADTYGYTF.

Notes on this clone: This sample also contains other DNA sequences that code for the same CDR3. The chain employs TRBV2 and TRBJ2-7, with D perhaps matching TRBD2 (5 bases). The CDR3 is 15 amino acids. Per the germline V gene, CDR1 is SNHLY and CDR2 is FYNNEI. V was pared by 1 base and J by 2 bases, with 12 bases between. The CDR3 DNA reads TGTGCCAGCAGTGAAGGGGCGGGTGCTACCTACGAGCAGTACTTC. Encoded protein: CASSEGAGATYEQYF. Drawing the rest from reference TRBV2 and TRBJ2-7, the complete variable domain is EPEVTQTPSHQVTQMGQEVILRCVPISNHLYFYWYRQILGQKVEFLVSFYNNEISEKSEIFDDQFSVERPDGSNFTLKIRSTKLEDSAMYFCASSEGAGATYEQYFGPGTRLTVT.

The gene calls are TRBV6-5 and TRBJ2-4, with unresolved D. Germline CDR1 is MNHEY and CDR2 is SVGAGI. This CDR3 has 15 residues. Trimming removed 5 bases from V and 5 bases from J, with 16 bases in between. CDR3 loop: CASSPLRRTQNIQYF. DNA of the CDR3: TGTGCCAGCAGTCCCCTAAGGAGAACCCAAAACATTCAGTACTTC.

This chain joins TRBV19 and TRBJ2-3, with 9 positions matching TRBD1. The CDR3 is 15 residues long. Germline V gene sequence: CDR1 LNHDA, CDR2 SQIVND (reference sequence). With 5 bases clipped from V and 4 bases from J, the junction kept 7 bases outside the gene matches. Here the CDR3 DNA reads TGTGCCAGTAGTCCTAAAAGGACAGGGGCAGATACGCAGTATTTT. This encodes CASSPKRTGADTQYF.

The CDR3 region has the DNA TGTGCCAGCAAACCCGGACAGGGCGGCCAGCCCCAGCATTTT. Translation: CASKPGQGGQPQHF. V is TRBV6-6 and J is TRBJ1-5; TRBD1 agrees at 8 bases. Germline CDR1 MNHNY, CDR2 SVGAGI (reference sequence). J lost 7 bases, V lost 7 bases, and 9 bases had no gene match. The CDR3 totals 14 residues.

The chain is built from TRBV11-3 and TRBJ1-6; D call uncertain. The germline V gene has CDR1 SGHNT and CDR2 YENEEA. The ends were cut back, 0 bases at V and 9 bases at J, with 6 bases in the middle. This CDR3 has 13 amino acids. The CDR3 DNA reads TGTGCCAGCAGCTTAGATAGAGTTTCACCCCTCCACTTT. It is translated as CASSLDRVSPLHF.

J is TRBJ1-1 and V is TRBV5-6, with D unresolved. Germline V CDR1 and CDR2: SGHDT, YYEEEE. Deletions cut 4 bases from V and 1 base from J, with 11 bases between. There are 14 residues in the CDR3. The CDR3 here is CASSIVDKNTEAFF. CDR3 in DNA: TGTGCCAGCAGCATAGTCGACAAGAACACTGAAGCTTTCTTT. The whole variable domain, remainder taken from reference TRBV5-6 and TRBJ1-1, is DAGVTQSPTHLIKTRGQQVTLRCSPKSGHDTVSWYQQALGQGPQFIFQYYEEEERQRGNFPDRFSGHQFPNYSSELNVNALLLGDSALYLCASSIVDKNTEAFFGQGTRLTVV.

The rearrangement joins TRBV5-1 to TRBJ2-1; unclear D gene. The germline gives CDR1 SGHRS, CDR2 YFSETQ. This CDR3 has 15 amino acids. V lost 2 bases to trimming and J lost 8 bases, with 17 bases between them. CDR3 protein: CASSFALGLVDEQFF. For the CDR3, the DNA is TGCGCCAGCAGCTTCGCGTTAGGCCTAGTAGATGAGCAGTTCTTC.

The chain uses TRBV2 and TRBJ2-4; D is uncertain. CDR1 is SNHLY and CDR2 is FYNNEI in the germline V gene. Trimming stripped 8 bases from V and 9 bases from J, with 14 bases between. The CDR3 is 12 residues long. The CDR3 loop reads CASAPQDSIQYF. CDR3 in DNA: TGTGCCAGCGCCCCCCAGGATAGCATTCAGTACTTC. Supplemented by reference TRBV2 and TRBJ2-4, the full variable domain reads EPEVTQTPSHQVTQMGQEVILRCVPISNHLYFYWYRQILGQKVEFLVSFYNNEISEKSEIFDDQFSVERPDGSNFTLKIRSTKLEDSAMYFCASAPQDSIQYFGAGTRLSVL.

The V call is TRBV7-2, the J call TRBJ2-2; 8 positions agree with TRBD2. Germline V lookup: CDR1 SGHTA, CDR2 FQGNSA. V was pared by 5 bases and J by 6 bases, with 5 bases of the junction left unmatched. CDR3 length: 14 amino acids. The CDR3 DNA sequence: TGTGCCAGCAGCCCGGGGGGGTTGCCCGGGGAGCTGTTTTTT. It yields the protein CASSPGGLPGELFF.

J is TRBJ1-1 and V is TRBV6-5; no definite D call. Germline-derived CDR1 and CDR2 are MNHEY and SVGAGI. The V end was cut by 1 base, the J end by 7 bases, with 4 bases between. This CDR3 region has 11 residues. In DNA, the CDR3 is TGTGCCAGCAGTTACTGGGGTGAAGCTTTCTTT. This codes for CASSYWGEAFF.

The V gene is TRBV27, the J gene TRBJ1-5, with a weak D call TRBD1 (5 bases). CDR3 length: 17 amino acids. The V gene lost 5 bases and the J gene lost 4 bases, with 21 bases spanning the gap. Germline V gene lookup returns CDR1 MNHEY and CDR2 SMNVEV (reference sequence). The CDR3 bases are TGTGCCAGCAGTCCAGGCCCCCGGGACGGTGGTAATCAGCCCCAGCATTTT. This gives the protein CASSPGPRDGGNQPQHF.

V usage is TRBV5-1 and J usage is TRBJ2-7; TRBD1 matches 7 bases. Germline V CDR1 and CDR2: SGHRS, YFSETQ. J was trimmed by 3 bases and V by 0 bases; bases with no gene match: 12. This CDR3 region has 17 residues. In DNA form, the CDR3 reads TGCGCCAGCAGCTTGGGCCGGGGACAGCCAGGGGGCTACGAGCAGTACTTC. Its translation: CASSLGRGQPGGYEQYF.

The chain has TRBV5-6 and TRBJ1-4; 10 bases match TRBD1. The junction had 8 bases not matched to a gene; V was cut back by 0 bases and J by 0 bases. In germline, CDR1 is SGHDT, CDR2 YYEEEE. CDR3 length: 19 amino acids. The CDR3 sequence: CASSLAALGQGPTNEKLFF. CDR3 in DNA: TGTGCCAGCAGCTTGGCTGCATTGGGACAGGGGCCAACTAATGAAAAACTGTTTTTT.